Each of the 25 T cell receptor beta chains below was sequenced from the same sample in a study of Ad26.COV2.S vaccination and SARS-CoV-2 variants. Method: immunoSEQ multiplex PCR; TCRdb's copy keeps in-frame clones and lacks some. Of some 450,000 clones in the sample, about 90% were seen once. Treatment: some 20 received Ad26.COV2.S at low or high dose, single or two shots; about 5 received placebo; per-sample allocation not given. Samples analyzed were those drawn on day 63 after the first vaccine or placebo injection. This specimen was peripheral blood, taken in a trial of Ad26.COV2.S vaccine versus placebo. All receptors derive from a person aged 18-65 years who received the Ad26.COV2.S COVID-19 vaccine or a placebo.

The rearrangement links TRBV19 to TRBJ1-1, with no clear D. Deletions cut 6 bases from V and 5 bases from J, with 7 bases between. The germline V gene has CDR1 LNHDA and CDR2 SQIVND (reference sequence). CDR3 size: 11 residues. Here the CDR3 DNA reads TGTGCCAGTAGGCGAGAGACTGAAGCTTTCTTT. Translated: CASRRETEAFF. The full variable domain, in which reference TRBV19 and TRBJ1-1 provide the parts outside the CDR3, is DGGITQSPKYLFRKEGQNVTLSCEQNLNHDAMYWYRQDPGQGLRLIYYSQIVNDFQKGDIAEGYSVSREKKESFPLTVTSAQKNPTAFYLCASRRETEAFFGQGTRLTVV.

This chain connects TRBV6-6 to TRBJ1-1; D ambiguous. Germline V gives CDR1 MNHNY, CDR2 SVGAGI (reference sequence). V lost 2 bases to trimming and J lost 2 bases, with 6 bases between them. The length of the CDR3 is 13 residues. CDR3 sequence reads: CASSYEGNTEAFF. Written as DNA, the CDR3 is TGTGCCAGCAGTTACGAGGGAAACACTGAAGCTTTCTTT.

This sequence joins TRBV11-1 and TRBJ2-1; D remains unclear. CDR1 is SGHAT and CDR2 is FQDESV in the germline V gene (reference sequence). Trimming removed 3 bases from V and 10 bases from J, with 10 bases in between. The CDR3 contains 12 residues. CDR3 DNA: TGTGCCAGCAGCTTTATTAGGATAGAGCAGTTCTTC. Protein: CASSFIRIEQFF.

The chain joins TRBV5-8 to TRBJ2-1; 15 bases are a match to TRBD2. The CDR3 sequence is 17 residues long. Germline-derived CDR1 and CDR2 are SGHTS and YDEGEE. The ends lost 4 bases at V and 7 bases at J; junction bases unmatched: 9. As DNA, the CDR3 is TGTGCCAGCAGCCCCGGACTAGCGGGAGGGCTAACTAATGAGCAGTTCTTC. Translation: CASSPGLAGGLTNEQFF.

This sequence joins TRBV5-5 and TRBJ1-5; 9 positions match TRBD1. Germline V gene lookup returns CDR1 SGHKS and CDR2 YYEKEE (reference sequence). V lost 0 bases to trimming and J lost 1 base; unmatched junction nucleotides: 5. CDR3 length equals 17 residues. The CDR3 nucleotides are TGTGCCAGCAGCTTGGGGGACAGGGTTTGGAGCAATCAGCCCCAGCATTTT. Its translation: CASSLGDRVWSNQPQHF.

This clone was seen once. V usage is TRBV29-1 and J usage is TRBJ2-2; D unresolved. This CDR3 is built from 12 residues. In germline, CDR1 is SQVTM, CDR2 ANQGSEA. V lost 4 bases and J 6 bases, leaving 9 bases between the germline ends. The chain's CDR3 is CSVALVPGELFF. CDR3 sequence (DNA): TGCAGCGTTGCCTTAGTCCCCGGGGAGCTGTTTTTT.

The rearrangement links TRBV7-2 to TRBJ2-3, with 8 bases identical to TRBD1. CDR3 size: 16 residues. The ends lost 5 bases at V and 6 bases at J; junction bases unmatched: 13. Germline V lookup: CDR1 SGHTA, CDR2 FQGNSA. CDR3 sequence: CASSLRPDRVHDTQYF. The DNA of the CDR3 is TGTGCCAGCAGCCTAAGGCCGGACAGGGTTCATGATACGCAGTATTTT.

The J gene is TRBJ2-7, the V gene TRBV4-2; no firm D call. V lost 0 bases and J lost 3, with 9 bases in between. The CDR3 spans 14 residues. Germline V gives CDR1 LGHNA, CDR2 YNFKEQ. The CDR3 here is CASSQERFNYEQYF. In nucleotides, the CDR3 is TGTGCCAGCAGCCAAGAGAGGTTCAACTACGAGCAGTACTTC.

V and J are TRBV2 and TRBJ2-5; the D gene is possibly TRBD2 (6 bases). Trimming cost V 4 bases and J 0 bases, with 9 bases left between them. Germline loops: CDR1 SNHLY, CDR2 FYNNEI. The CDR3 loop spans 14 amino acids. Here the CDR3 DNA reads TGTGCCAGCAGTGGGGGGAGGTACCAAGAGACCCAGTACTTC. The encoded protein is CASSGGRYQETQYF. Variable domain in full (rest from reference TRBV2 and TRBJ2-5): EPEVTQTPSHQVTQMGQEVILRCVPISNHLYFYWYRQILGQKVEFLVSFYNNEISEKSEIFDDQFSVERPDGSNFTLKIRSTKLEDSAMYFCASSGGRYQETQYFGPGTRLLVL.

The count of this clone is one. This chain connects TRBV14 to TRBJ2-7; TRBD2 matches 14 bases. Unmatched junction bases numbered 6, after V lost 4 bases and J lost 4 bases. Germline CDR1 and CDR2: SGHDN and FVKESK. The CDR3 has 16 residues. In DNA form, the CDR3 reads TGTGCCAGCAGCCCTCGACTAGCGGGAGGGAAGTACGAGCAGTACTTC. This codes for CASSPRLAGGKYEQYF.

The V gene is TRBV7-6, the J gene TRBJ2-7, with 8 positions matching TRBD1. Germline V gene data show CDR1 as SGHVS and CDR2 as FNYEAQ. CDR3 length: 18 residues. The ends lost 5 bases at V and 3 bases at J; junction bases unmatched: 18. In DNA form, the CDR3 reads TGTGCCAGCAGCCCGGTCCGGGACAGGTTGGTCGGGGACTACGAGCAGTACTTC. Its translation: CASSPVRDRLVGDYEQYF. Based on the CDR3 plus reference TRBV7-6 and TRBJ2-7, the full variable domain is GAGVSQSPRYKVTKRGQDVALRCDPISGHVSLYWYRQALGQGPEFLTYFNYEAQQDKSGLPNDRFSAERPEGSISTLTIQRTEQRDSAMYRCASSPVRDRLVGDYEQYFGPGTRLTVT.

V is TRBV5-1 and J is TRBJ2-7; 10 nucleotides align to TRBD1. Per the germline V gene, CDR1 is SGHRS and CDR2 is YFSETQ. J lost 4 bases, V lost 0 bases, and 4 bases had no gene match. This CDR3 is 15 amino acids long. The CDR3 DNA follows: TGCGCCAGCAGCTTGGAGACAGGGGGCGGGTACGAGCAGTACTTC. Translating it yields CASSLETGGGYEQYF.

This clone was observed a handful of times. This CDR3 is CASSYSMVGELFF. CDR3 nucleotides: TGTGCCAGCAGTTACTCGATGGTCGGGGAGCTGTTTTTT. This chain uses TRBV6-5 with TRBJ2-2; the D is unclear. This CDR3 comprises 13 residues. Between the trimmed V and J ends, which lost 0 bases and 7 bases, there was a span of 6 bases. In germline, CDR1 is MNHEY, CDR2 SVGAGI.

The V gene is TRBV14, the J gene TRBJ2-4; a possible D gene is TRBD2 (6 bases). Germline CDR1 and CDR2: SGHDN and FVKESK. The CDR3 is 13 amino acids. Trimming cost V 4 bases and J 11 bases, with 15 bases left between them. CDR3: CASSRGPGSFQYF. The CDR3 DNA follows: TGTGCCAGCAGCCGGGGCCCCGGGAGTTTTCAGTACTTC.

The chain's CDR3 is CASSRDSAQETQYF. The CDR3 DNA follows: TGTGCCAGCAGTAGGGACAGTGCCCAAGAGACCCAGTACTTC. The chain joins TRBV2 to TRBJ2-5; 7 bases are a match to TRBD1. Germline V gives CDR1 SNHLY, CDR2 FYNNEI. The CDR3 length is 14 residues. The V gene end was trimmed by 5 bases and the J gene end by 1 base; junction bases not matched to a gene: 4.

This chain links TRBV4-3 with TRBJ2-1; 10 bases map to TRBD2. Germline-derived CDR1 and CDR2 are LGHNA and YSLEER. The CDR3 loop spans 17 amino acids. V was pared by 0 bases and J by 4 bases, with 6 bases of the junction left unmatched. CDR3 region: CASSQDGGAGGYNEQFF. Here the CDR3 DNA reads TGCGCCAGCAGCCAAGATGGGGGAGCGGGAGGGTACAATGAGCAGTTCTTC.

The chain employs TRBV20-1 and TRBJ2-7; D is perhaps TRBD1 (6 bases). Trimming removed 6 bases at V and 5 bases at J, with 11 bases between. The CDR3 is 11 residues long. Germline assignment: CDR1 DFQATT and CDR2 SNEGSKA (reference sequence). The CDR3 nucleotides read TGCAGTGCCTCACAGGGTGACGAGCAGTACTTC. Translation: CSASQGDEQYF.

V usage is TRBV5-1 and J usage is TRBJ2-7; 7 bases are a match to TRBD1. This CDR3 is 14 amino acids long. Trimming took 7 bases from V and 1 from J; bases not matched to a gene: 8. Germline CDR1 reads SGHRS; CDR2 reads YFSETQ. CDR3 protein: CASRLTGSSYEQYF. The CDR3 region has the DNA TGCGCCAGCCGCCTGACAGGGTCATCCTACGAGCAGTACTTC. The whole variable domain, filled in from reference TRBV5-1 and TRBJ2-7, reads KAGVTQTPRYLIKTRGQQVTLSCSPISGHRSVSWYQQTPGQGLQFLFEYFSETQRNKGNFPGRFSGRQFSNSRSEMNVSTLELGDSALYLCASRLTGSSYEQYFGPGTRLTVT.

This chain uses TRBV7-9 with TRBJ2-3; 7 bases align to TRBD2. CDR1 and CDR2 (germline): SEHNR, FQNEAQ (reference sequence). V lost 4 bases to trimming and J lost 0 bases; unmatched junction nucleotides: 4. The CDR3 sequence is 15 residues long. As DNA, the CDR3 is TGTGCCAGCAGCTCCGGGACTATCAGCACAGATACGCAGTATTTT. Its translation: CASSSGTISTDTQYF.

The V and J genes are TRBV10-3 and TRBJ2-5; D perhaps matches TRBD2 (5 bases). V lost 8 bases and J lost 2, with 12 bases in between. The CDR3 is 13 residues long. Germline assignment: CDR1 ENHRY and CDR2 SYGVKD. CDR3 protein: CAIRFGGQETQYF. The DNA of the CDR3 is TGTGCCATCCGGTTCGGCGGGCAAGAGACCCAGTACTTC.

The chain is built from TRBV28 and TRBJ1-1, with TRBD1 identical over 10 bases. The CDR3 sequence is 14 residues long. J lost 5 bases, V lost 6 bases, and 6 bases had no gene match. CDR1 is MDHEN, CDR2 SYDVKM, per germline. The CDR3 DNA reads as TGTGCCAGCAGCAATGACAGGGGGCGGACTGAAGCTTTCTTT. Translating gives CASSNDRGRTEAFF.

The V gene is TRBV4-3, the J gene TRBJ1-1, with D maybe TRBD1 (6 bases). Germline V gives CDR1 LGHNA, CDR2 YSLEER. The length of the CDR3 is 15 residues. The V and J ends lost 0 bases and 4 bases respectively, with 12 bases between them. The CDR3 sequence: CASSQDYRASTEAFF. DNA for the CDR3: TGCGCCAGCAGCCAAGATTACAGGGCATCCACTGAAGCTTTCTTT.

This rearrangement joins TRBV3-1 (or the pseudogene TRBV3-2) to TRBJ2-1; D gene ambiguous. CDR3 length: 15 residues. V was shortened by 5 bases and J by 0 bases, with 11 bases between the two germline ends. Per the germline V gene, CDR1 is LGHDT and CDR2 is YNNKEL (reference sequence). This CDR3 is CASSKGWSSYNEQFF. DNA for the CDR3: TGTGCCAGCAGCAAAGGTTGGAGCTCCTACAATGAGCAGTTCTTC.

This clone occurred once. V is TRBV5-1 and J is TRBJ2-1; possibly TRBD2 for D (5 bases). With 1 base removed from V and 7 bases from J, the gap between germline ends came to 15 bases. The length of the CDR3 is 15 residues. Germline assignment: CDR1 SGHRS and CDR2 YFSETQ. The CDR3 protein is CASSLPGMIGNEQFF. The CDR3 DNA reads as TGCGCCAGCAGCTTGCCGGGGATGATAGGGAATGAGCAGTTCTTC. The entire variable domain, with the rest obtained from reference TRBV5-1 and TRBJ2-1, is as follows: KAGVTQTPRYLIKTRGQQVTLSCSPISGHRSVSWYQQTPGQGLQFLFEYFSETQRNKGNFPGRFSGRQFSNSRSEMNVSTLELGDSALYLCASSLPGMIGNEQFFGPGTRLTVL.

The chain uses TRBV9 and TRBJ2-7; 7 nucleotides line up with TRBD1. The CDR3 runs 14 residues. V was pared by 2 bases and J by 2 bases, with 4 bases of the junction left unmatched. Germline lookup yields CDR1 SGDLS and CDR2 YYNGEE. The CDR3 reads CASSVDRDTYEQYF. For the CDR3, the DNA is TGTGCCAGCAGCGTCGACAGGGACACCTACGAGCAGTACTTC.